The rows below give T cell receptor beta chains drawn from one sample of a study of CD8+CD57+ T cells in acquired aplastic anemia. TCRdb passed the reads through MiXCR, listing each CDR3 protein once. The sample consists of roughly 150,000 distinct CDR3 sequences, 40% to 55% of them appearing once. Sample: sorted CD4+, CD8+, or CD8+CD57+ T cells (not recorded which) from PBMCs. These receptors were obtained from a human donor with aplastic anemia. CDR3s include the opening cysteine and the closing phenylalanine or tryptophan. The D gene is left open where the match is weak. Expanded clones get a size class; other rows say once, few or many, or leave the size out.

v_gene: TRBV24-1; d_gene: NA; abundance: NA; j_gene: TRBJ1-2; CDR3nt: TGTGCCACCAGTGACCAAGGGAACTATGGCTACACCTTC; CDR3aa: CATSDQGNYGYTF
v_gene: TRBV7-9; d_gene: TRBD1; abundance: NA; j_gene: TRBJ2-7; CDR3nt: TGTGCCAGCAGCTGGACAGGGACTCCCTACGAGCAGTACTTC; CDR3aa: CASSWTGTPYEQYF
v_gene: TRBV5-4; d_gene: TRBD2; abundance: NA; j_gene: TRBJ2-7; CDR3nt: TGTGCCAGCAGCCCAACTCCTAGCGGGGGTCCCTACGAGCAGTACTTC; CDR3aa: CASSPTPSGGPYEQYF
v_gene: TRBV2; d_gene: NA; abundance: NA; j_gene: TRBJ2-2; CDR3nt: TGTGCCAGCAGTGTACGACAGAACACCGGGGAGCTGTTTTTT; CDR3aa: CASSVRQNTGELFF
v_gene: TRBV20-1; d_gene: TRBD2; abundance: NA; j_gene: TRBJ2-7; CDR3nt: TGCAGCGCTAGCCTAGCGGGAGGGCCGGTATCCTACGGGCAGTACTTC; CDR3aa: CSASLAGGPVSYGQYF
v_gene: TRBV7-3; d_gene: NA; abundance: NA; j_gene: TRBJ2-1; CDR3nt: TGTGCCAGCAGCCCCGGGTTGGCTAGCGCGGACTCCCAGTTCTTC; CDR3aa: CASSPGLASADSQFF
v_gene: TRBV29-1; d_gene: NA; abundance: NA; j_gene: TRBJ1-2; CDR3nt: TGCAGCGTCGCGGACTGGAACTATGGCTACACCTTC; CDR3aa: CSVADWNYGYTF
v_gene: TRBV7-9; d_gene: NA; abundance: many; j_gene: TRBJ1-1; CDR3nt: TGTGCCAGCAGCTTAGTAGCCGGGGTCGGGAGGAACACTGAAGCTTTCTTT; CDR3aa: CASSLVAGVGRNTEAFF
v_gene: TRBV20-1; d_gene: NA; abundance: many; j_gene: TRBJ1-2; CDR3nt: TGCAGTGCTAGAGGCATGGGACAAGTCTATGGCTACACCTTC; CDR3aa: CSARGMGQVYGYTF
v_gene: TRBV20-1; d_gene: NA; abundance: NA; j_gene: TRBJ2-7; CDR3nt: TGCAGTGCTCAGATTGGACTTACCTCCTACGAGCAGTACTTC; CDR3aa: CSAQIGLTSYEQYF
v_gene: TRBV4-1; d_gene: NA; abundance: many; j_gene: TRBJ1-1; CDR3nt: TGCGCCAGCAGCCACGTTTGGGGACATCCGAACACTGAAGCTTTCTTT; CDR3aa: CASSHVWGHPNTEAFF
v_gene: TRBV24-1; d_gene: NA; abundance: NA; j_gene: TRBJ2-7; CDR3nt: TGTGCCACCAGTGATCGAGTTACCCACGAGCAGTACTTC; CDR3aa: CATSDRVTHEQYF
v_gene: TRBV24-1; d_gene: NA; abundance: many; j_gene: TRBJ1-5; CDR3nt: TGTGCCACCAGTGAAGCGGAGCAGCCCCAGCATTTT; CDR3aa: CATSEAEQPQHF
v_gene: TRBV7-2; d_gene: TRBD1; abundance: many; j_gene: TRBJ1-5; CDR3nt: TGTGCCAGCAGCGCCACAGGGGGGAGCAATCAGCCCCAGCATTTT; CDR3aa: CASSATGGSNQPQHF
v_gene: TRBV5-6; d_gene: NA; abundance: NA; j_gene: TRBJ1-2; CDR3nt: TGTGCCAGCAGCCTGGGTTCGGGCAGCCACTATGGCTACACCTTC; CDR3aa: CASSLGSGSHYGYTF
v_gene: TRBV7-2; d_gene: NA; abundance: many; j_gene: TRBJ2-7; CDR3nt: TGTGCCAGCAGCTTATCGGGAGAAGCCTACGAGCAGTACTTC; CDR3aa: CASSLSGEAYEQYF
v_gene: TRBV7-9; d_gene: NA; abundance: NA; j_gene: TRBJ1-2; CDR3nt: TGTGCCAGCAGCGTGATGTCAAACATCCTATATGGCTACACCTTC; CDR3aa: CASSVMSNILYGYTF
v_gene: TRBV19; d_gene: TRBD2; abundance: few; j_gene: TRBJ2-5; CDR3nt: TGTGCCAGTAGTCGTAGCGGGGGAGAGACCCAGTACTTC; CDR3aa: CASSRSGGETQYF
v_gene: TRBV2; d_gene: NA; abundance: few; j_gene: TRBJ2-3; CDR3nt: TGTGCCAGCAGTGAACCGTTTACAGATACGCAGTATTTT; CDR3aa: CASSEPFTDTQYF
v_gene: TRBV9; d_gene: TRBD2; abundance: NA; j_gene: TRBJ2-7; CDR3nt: TGTGCCAGCAGCGTAGGGCTAGCGGGAGGGTCCTACGAGCAGTACTTC; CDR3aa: CASSVGLAGGSYEQYF
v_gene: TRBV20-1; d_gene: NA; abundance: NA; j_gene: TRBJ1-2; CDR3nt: TGCAGTGCTAGGAGTCTTGACAGGCACAATACCTTC; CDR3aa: CSARSLDRHNTF
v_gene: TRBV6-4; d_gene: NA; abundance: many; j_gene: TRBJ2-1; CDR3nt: TGTGCCAGCAGTGAACACCGGGATAAGCAGTTCTTC; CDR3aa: CASSEHRDKQFF
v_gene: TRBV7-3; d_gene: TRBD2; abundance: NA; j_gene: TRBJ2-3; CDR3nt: TGTGCCAGCAGCTTAAGGTCCGGGACTAGCGCAGATACGCAGTATTTT; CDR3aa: CASSLRSGTSADTQYF
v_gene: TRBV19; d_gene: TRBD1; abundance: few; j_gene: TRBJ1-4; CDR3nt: TGTGCCAGTAGTATAGATCCGGGACAGAGTGAAAAACTGTTTTTT; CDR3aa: CASSIDPGQSEKLFF
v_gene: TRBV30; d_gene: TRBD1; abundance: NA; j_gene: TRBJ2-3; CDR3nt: TGTGCCTGGAGTGTACGGGACAGGGCCAGGACAGATACGCAGTATTTT; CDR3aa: CAWSVRDRARTDTQYF
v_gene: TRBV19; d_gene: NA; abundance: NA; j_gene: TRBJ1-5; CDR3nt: TGTGCCAGTAGCACCACTAGTAGGAACGAGCATTTT; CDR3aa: CASSTTSRNEHF
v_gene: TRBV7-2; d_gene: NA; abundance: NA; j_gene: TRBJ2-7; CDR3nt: TGTGCCAGCACCCTAACAGAAGGCTACGAGCAGTACTTC; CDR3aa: CASTLTEGYEQYF
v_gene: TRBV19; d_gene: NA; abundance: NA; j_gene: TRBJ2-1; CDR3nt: TGTGCCAGTAAAGGTGGCGATGAGCAGTTCTTC; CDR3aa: CASKGGDEQFF
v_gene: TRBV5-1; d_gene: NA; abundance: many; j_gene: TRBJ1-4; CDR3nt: TGCGCCAGCAGCCTACTCGGGCCTCCAATTAATGAAAAACTGTTTTTT; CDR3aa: CASSLLGPPINEKLFF
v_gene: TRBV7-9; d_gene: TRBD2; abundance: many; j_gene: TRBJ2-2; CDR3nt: TGTGCCAGCGGCGGGAGCCCCTCTAACACCGGGGAGCTGTTTTTT; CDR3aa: CASGGSPSNTGELFF
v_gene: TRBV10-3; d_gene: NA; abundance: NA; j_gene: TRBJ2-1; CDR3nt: TGTGCCAGCGGCCGGGGGGGACAGCCGAACAATGAGCAGTTCTTC; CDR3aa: CASGRGGQPNNEQFF
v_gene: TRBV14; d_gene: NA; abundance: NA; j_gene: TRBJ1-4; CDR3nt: TGTGCCAGCAGCCAGGCCGGGACCTTTAATGAAAAACTGTTTTTT; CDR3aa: CASSQAGTFNEKLFF
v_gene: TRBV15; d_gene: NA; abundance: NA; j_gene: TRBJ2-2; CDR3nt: TGTGCCACCAGCAGAATAGGGAACACCGGGGAGCTGTTTTTT; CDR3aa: CATSRIGNTGELFF
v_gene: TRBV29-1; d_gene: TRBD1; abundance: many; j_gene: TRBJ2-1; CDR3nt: TGCAGCGTGCGACAGGGGGATTACAATGAGCAGTTCTTC; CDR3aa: CSVRQGDYNEQFF
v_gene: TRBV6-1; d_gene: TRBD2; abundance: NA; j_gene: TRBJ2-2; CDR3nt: TGTGCCAGCTTCGCCCTTACGGGACTAGCGGGAGACACCGGGGAGCTGTTTTTT; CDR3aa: CASFALTGLAGDTGELFF
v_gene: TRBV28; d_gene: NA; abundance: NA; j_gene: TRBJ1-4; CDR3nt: TGTGCCAGCAGCCCCAATGAAAAACTGTTTTTT; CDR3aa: CASSPNEKLFF
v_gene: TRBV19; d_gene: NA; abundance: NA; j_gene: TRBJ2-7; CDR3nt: TGTGCCGGTCTCTCGGACAGTGTGTACGAGCAGTACTTC; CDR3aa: CAGLSDSVYEQYF
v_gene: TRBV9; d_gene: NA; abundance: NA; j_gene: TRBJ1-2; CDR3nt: TGTGCCATCAGCGTAGTAGGGACTCACTATGGCTACACCTTC; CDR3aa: CAISVVGTHYGYTF
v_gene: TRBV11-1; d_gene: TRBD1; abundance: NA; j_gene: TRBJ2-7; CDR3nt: TGTGCCAGCAGCACTAGGGACAGTTCGCTTTCCTACGAGCAGTACTTC; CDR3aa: CASSTRDSSLSYEQYF
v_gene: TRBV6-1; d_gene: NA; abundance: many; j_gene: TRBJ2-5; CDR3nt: TGTGCCAGCTCGAGGTACCAAGAGACCCAGTACTTC; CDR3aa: CASSRYQETQYF
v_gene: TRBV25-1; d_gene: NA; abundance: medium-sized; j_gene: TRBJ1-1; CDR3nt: TGTGCCAGCAGTGAAGACGGGTGGACTGAAGCTTTCTTT; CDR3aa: CASSEDGWTEAFF
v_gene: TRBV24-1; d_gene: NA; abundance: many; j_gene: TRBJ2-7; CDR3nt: TGTGCCACCAGTGATCCGCGTCTGGGGAGGGAGCAGTACTTC; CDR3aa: CATSDPRLGREQYF
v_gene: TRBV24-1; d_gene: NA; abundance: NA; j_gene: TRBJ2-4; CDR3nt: TGTGCCACCAGTGAAGCAGGTATAAACATTCAGTACTTC; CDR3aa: CATSEAGINIQYF
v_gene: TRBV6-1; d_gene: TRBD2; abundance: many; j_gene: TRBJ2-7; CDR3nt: TGTGCCAGCAGCAGGGGCGGGAGGGGTGACGAGCAGTACTTC; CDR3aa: CASSRGGRGDEQYF
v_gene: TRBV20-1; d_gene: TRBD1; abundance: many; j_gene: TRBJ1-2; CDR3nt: TGCAGTGCTCTGGGACAGACCTTTAACTATGGCTACACCTTC; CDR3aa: CSALGQTFNYGYTF
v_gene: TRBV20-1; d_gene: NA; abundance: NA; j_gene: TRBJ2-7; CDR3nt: TGCAGTGCTACCCCGGACACCGACTCCTACGAGCAGTACTTC; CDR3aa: CSATPDTDSYEQYF
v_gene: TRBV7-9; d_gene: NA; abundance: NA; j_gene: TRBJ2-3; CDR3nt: TGTGCCAGCAGGGCGACAGATACGCAGTATTTT; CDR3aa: CASRATDTQYF
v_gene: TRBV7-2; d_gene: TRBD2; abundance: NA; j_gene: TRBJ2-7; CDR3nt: TGTGCCAGCAGACCGGGACTAGCGGGCTACGAGCAGTACTTC; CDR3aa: CASRPGLAGYEQYF
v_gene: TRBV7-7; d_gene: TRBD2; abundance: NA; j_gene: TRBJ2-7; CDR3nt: TGTGCCAGCAGCCCAGTCGTAGCGGGGGGGGGGTCCTACGAGCAGTACTTC; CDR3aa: CASSPVVAGGGSYEQYF
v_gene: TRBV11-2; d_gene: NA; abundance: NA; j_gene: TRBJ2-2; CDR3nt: TGTGCCAGCAGCTACGAGCGGATAAGGAACACCGGGGAGCTGCTTTTT; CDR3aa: CASSYERIRNTGELLF
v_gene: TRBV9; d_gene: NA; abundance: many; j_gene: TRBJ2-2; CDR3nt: TGTGCCAGCAGCGTAGCCCGAACAACGAACACCGGGGAGCTGTTTTTT; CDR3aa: CASSVARTTNTGELFF
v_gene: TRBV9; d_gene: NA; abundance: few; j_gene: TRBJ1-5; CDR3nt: TGTGCCAGCAGCGCCGTGGGGGGCTTGAATCAGCCCCAGCATTTT; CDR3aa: CASSAVGGLNQPQHF
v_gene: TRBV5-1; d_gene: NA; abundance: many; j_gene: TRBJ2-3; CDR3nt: TGCGCCAGCAGTCTCGGAACGGGTGATAGCACAGATACGCAGTATTTT; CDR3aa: CASSLGTGDSTDTQYF
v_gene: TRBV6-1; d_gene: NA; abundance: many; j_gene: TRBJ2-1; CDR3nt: TGTGCCAGCAGCCTAAGATTTGGCCAGGGCTACAATGAGCAGTTCTTC; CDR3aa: CASSLRFGQGYNEQFF
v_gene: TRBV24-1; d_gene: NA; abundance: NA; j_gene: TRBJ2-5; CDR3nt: TGTGCCACCCAACGGACCCAGTACTTC; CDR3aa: CATQRTQYF
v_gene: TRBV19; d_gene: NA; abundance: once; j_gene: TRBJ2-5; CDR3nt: TGTGCCAGTAATCGAGGCCTTTCCGAGACCCAGTACTTC; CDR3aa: CASNRGLSETQYF